This is a list of T cell receptor beta chains from one sample in a study of prognosis after radiotherapy for stage I lung cancer. MiXCR, run by TCRdb on the multiplex PCR reads, gives a single entry per CDR3 protein. Of 12,000 or so distinct CDR3 sequences listed, 30% to 40% are singletons. Specimen: PBMCs, collected before or after stereotactic body radiation therapy (not recorded which). Receptor source: a donor over 45 with non-small cell lung cancer. CDR3s leave out the opening cysteine and the closing phenylalanine or tryptophan.

CDR3	J	V
ASRATNNEQF	TRBJ2-1	TRBV10-3
AITDQNSPFH	TRBJ1-6	TRBV10-3
ASSAPGFTNEKLF	TRBJ1-4	TRBV6-1
ASIRGREAF	TRBJ1-1	TRBV2
ASSPGNHFYEQY	TRBJ2-7	TRBV2
ASSQDQVGIETQY	TRBJ2-5	TRBV3-1
ARETVTYEQY	TRBJ2-7	TRBV19
ASSRHSGQPQH	TRBJ1-5	TRBV2
ASSQDILVGTGRIYNEQF	TRBJ2-1	TRBV4-1
SAVVVETQY	TRBJ2-5	TRBV20-1
ASSPSSGDGTQY	TRBJ2-3	TRBV18
ATSDQGYSDTGELF	TRBJ2-2	TRBV24-1
ASSSGTSGEYEQY	TRBJ2-7	TRBV27
ASSLGSGTDTQY	TRBJ2-3	TRBV5-4
ATSRTGGAYNEQF	TRBJ2-1	TRBV15
AWTAGYNTEAF	TRBJ1-1	TRBV30
ASLPGGNTGELF	TRBJ2-2	TRBV19
ATSDWGTQY	TRBJ2-3	TRBV24-1
ASAMGGNTIY	TRBJ1-3	TRBV6-1
ASRATGGNEQY	TRBJ2-7	TRBV2
ASSQRLSGANVLT	TRBJ2-6	TRBV2
ASGTYEQY	TRBJ2-7	TRBV27
ASSQGGARDTQY	TRBJ2-3	TRBV3-1
ASTAPGQGASYNEQF	TRBJ2-1	TRBV11-2
ASSSRDRGQRDEKLF	TRBJ1-4	TRBV13
ASSLSQGGGEKLF	TRBJ1-4	TRBV7-2
ASSLIQGEDQPQH	TRBJ1-5	TRBV7-3
SAADRGRALAAF	TRBJ1-1	TRBV29-1
SASDGYYGYT	TRBJ1-2	TRBV20-1
ASSQGLNNEQF	TRBJ2-1	TRBV18
ASSPSGYGRGYT	TRBJ1-2	TRBV18
ASSPDRHTEYQH	TRBJ1-5	TRBV18
ATSSGTSRTYEQY	TRBJ2-7	TRBV15
ASSGGTPIGANVLT	TRBJ2-6	TRBV9
ASSYSGGRSRELF	TRBJ2-2	TRBV6-5
ASSYGRGLSEAF	TRBJ1-1	TRBV5-1
ASSQRRRTDGYT	TRBJ1-2	TRBV3-1
ARLHLTGTPGWTDTQY	TRBJ2-3	TRBV5-5
ASSQDEGWAGANQPQH	TRBJ1-5	TRBV4-1
AWAGTGYSPLH	TRBJ1-6	TRBV30